This entry is about one T cell receptor beta chain. This sample was taken from a study of T cell responses to AZD1222 COVID-19 vaccine. The germline V gene encodes CDR1 SGHVS and CDR2 FNYEAQ. Trimming removed 5 bases from V and 5 bases from J, with 18 bases in between. The CDR3 loop spans 15 amino acids. TCRdb keeps only in-frame clones here, not all; method: immunoSEQ multiplex PCR. The data hold about 150,000 clones, with more than 75% observed a single time. The clonotype was recovered from an adult in good health. This specimen consisted of peripheral blood, obtained on day 0 of AZD1222 vaccination. The chain combines TRBV7-6 with TRBJ1-2; possibly TRBD1 for D (5 bases). The CDR3 sequence: CASSPQPLGDYGYTF. The CDR3 nucleotides are TGTGCCAGCAGCCCCCAGCCCTTGGGGGATTATGGCTACACCTTC. The full variable domain, in which reference TRBV7-6 and TRBJ1-2 provide the parts outside the CDR3, is GAGVSQSPRYKVTKRGQDVALRCDPISGHVSLYWYRQALGQGPEFLTYFNYEAQQDKSGLPNDRFSAERPEGSISTLTIQRTEQRDSAMYRCASSPQPLGDYGYTFGSGTRLTVV.